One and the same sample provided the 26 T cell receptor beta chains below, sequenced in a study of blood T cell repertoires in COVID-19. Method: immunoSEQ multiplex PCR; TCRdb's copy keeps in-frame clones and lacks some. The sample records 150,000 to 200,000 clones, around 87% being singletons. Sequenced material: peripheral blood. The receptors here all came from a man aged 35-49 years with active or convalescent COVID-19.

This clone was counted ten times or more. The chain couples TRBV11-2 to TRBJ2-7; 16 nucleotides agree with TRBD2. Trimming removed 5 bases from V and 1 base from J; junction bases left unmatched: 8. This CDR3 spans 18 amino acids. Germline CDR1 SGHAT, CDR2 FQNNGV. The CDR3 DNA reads TGTGCCAGCAGCGTCCCCGGGACTAGCGGGGGGGTATCCTACGAGCAGTACTTC. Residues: CASSVPGTSGGVSYEQYF.

The chain's CDR3 is CASSSSGSSEKLFF. As DNA, the CDR3 is TGTGCCAGCAGTTCCTCAGGGAGTAGTGAAAAACTGTTTTTT. The chain is built from TRBV6-6 and TRBJ1-4; D might be TRBD1 (5 bases). V lost 4 bases and J lost 7, with 13 bases in between. The length of the CDR3 is 14 residues. Germline V gene lookup returns CDR1 MNHNY and CDR2 SVGAGI (reference sequence).

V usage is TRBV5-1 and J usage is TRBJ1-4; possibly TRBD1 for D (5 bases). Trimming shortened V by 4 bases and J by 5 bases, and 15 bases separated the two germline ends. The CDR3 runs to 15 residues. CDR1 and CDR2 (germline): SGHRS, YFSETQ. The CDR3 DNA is TGCGCCAGCAGCGCCCTTTGGGACTCGAATGAAAAACTGTTTTTT. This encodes CASSALWDSNEKLFF.

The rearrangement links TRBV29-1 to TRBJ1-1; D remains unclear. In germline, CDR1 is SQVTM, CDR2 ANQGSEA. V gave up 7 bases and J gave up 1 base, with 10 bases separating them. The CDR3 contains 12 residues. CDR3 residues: CSAGAGNTEAFF. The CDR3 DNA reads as TGCAGCGCTGGTGCGGGGAACACTGAAGCTTTCTTT.

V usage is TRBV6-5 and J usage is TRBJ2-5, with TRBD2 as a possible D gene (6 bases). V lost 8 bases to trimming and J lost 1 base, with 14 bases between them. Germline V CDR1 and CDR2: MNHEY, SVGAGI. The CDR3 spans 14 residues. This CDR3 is CASFTGDIQETQYF. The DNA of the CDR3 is TGTGCCAGCTTCACGGGGGATATCCAAGAGACCCAGTACTTC.

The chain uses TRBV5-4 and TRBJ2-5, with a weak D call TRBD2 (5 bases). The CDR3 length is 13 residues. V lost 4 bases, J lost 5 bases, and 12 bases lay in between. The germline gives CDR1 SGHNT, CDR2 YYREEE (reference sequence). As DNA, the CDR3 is TGTGCCAGCAGCGCGTCAGGCGGGGAGACCCAGTACTTC. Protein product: CASSASGGETQYF.

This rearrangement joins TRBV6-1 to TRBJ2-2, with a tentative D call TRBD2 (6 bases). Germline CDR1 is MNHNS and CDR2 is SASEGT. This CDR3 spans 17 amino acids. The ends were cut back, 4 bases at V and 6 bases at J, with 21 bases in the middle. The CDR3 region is CASSASRVGGLAGELFF. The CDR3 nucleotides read TGTGCCAGCAGTGCTTCTAGGGTTGGGGGGTTAGCCGGGGAGCTGTTTTTT.

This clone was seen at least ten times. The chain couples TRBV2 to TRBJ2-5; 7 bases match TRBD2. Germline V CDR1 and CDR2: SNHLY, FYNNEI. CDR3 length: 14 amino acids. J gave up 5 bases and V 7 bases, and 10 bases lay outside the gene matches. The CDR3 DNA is TGTGCCAGCATTCGTGGGAGGGAGGGTGAGACCCAGTACTTC. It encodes CASIRGREGETQYF.

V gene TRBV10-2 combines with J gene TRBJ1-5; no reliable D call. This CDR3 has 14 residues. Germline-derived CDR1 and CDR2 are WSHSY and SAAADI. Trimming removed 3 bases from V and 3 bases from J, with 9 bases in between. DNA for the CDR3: TGCGCCAGCAGTGATTTCAACTACAATCAGCCCCAGCATTTT. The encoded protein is CASSDFNYNQPQHF.

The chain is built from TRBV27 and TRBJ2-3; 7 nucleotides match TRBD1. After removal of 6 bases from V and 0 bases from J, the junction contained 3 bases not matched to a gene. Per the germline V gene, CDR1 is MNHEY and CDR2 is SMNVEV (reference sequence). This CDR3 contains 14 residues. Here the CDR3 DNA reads TGTGCCAGCAGACAGGGGATTAGCACAGATACGCAGTATTTT. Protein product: CASRQGISTDTQYF.

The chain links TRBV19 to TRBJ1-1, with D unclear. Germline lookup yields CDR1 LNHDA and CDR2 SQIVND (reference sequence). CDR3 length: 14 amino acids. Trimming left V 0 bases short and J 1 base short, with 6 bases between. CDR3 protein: CASSIDRGNTEAFF. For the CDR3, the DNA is TGTGCCAGTAGTATAGATCGAGGGAACACTGAAGCTTTCTTT.

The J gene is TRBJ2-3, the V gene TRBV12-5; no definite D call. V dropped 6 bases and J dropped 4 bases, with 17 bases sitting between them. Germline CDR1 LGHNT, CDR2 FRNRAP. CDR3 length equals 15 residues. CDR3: CASGPPALMADTQYF. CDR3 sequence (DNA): TGTGCTAGTGGCCCCCCGGCACTAATGGCAGATACGCAGTATTTT.

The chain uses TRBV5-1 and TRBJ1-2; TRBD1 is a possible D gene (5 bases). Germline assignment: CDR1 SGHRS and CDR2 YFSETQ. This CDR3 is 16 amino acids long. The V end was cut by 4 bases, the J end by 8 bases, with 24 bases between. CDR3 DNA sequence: TGCGCCAGCAGCGGCGTATCCAGGGTTTTTATGGGCGGCTACACCTTC. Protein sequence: CASSGVSRVFMGGYTF.

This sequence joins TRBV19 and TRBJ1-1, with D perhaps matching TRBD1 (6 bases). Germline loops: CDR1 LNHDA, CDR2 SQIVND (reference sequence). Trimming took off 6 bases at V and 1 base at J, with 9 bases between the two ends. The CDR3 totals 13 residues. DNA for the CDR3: TGTGCCAGTAGGCCGACAGGGAACACTGAAGCTTTCTTT. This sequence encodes CASRPTGNTEAFF.

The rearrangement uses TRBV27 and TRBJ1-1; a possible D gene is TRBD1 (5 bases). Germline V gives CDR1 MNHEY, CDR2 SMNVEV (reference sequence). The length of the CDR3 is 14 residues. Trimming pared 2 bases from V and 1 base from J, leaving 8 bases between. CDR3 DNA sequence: TGTGCCAGCAGTTTACAGGGAAAGAACACTGAAGCTTTCTTT. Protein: CASSLQGKNTEAFF.

The CDR3 nucleotides are TGTGCCAGCAGTTACTCCTATCCCGGGGGAGGTGAAAAACTGTTTTTT. Translating it yields CASSYSYPGGGEKLFF. The genes are TRBV6-5 and TRBJ1-4, with TRBD1 as a possible D gene (5 bases). The V gene lost 0 bases and the J gene lost 7 bases, with 15 bases spanning the gap. Germline V gives CDR1 MNHEY, CDR2 SVGAGI. The CDR3 spans 16 residues.

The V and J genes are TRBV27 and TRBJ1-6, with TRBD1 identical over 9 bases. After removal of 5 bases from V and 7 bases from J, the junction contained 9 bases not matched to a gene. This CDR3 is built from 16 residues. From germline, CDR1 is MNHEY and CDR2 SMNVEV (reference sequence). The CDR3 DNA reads TGTGCCAGCAGTCGATCGACCGGGACAGGGAATTCACCCCTCCACTTT. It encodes CASSRSTGTGNSPLHF.

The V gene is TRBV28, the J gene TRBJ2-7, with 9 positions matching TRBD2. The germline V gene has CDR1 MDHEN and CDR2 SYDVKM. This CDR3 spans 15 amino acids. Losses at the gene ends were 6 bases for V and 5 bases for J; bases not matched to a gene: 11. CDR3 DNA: TGTGCCAGCAGCCTAGGAGCGGGGGGTCAGGACGAGCAGTACTTC. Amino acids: CASSLGAGGQDEQYF. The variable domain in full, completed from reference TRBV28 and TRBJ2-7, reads DVKVTQSSRYLVKRTGEKVFLECVQDMDHENMFWYRQDPGLGLRLIYFSYDVKMKEKGDIPEGYSVSREKKERFSLILESASTNQTSMYLCASSLGAGGQDEQYFGPGTRLTVT.

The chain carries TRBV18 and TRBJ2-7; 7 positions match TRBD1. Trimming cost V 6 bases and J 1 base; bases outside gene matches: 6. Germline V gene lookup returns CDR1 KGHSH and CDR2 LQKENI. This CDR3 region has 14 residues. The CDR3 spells CASSPGQMSYEQYF. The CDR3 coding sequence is TGTGCCAGCTCCCCGGGACAGATGTCCTACGAGCAGTACTTC.

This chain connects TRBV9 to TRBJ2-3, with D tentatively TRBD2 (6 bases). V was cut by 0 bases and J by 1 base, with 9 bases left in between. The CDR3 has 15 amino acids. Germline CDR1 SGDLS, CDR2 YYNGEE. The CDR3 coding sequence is TGTGCCAGCAGCGTAGTAGCTAGCGGCACAGATACGCAGTATTTT. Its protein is CASSVVASGTDTQYF. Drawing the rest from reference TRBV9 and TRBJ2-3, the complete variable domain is DSGVTQTPKHLITATGQRVTLRCSPRSGDLSVYWYQQSLDQGLQFLIQYYNGEERAKGNILERFSAQQFPDLHSELNLSSLELGDSALYFCASSVVASGTDTQYFGPGTRLTVL.

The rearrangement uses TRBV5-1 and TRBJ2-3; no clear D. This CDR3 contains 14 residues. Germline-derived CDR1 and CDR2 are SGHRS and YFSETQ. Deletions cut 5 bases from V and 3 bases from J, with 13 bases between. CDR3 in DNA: TGCGCCAGCAGACCCGGATGGGCGACAGATACGCAGTATTTT. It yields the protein CASRPGWATDTQYF.

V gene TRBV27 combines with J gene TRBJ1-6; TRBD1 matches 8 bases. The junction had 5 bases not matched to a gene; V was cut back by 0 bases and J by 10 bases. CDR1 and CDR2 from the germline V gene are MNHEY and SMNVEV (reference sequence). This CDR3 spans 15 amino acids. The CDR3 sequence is CASSLSAGGRSPLHF. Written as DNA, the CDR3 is TGTGCCAGCAGTTTATCGGCAGGGGGCCGATCACCCCTCCACTTT.

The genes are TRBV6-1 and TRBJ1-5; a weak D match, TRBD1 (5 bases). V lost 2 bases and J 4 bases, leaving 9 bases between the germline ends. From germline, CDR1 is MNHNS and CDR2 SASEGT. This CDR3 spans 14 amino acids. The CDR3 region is CASSESGGNQPQHF. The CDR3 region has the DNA TGTGCCAGCAGTGAATCCGGGGGTAATCAGCCCCAGCATTTT.

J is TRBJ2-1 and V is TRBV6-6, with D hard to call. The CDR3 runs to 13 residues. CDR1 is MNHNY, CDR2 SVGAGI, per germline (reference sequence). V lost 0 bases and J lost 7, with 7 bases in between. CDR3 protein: CASSYSPQNEQFF. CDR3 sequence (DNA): TGTGCCAGCAGTTACTCACCCCAGAATGAGCAGTTCTTC.

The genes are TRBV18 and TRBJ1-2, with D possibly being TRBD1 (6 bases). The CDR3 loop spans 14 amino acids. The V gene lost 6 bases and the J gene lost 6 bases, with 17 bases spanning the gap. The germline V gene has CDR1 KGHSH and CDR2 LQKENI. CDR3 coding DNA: TGTGCCAGCTCCACAAGCCGCGGGGGCGATGGCTACACCTTC. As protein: CASSTSRGGDGYTF.

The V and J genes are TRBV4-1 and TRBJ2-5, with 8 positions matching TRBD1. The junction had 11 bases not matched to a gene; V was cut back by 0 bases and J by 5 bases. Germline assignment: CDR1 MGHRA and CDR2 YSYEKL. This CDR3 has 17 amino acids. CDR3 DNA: TGCGCCAGCAGCCAAGATCCACAGGGGGTAATTCCGGAGACCCAGTACTTC. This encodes CASSQDPQGVIPETQYF.